This TCR beta chain came from a study of blood T cell repertoires in COVID-19. Study details: T cells, B-cell-depleted T cells, or PBMCs supplied cDNA or gDNA.

TCRdb's table, derived via immunoSEQ multiplex PCR, lists solely in-frame clones and lacks some. The sample has approximately 210,000 clones; around 82% are singletons. V trimming: 4 bases; J trimming: 4 bases; junction bases outside the gene matches: 19. Germline CDR1 reads SGHTA; CDR2 reads FQGTGA. The CDR3 is 19 amino acids. V is TRBV7-3 and J is TRBJ2-7; 10 nucleotides match TRBD1. Source material: peripheral blood. The TCR was taken from a middle-aged woman with acute or convalescent COVID-19. The CDR3 region is CASSSVPGQGLFPLYEQYF. The CDR3 bases are TGTGCCAGCAGCTCTGTTCCGGGACAGGGGTTATTCCCCCTATACGAGCAGTACTTC.